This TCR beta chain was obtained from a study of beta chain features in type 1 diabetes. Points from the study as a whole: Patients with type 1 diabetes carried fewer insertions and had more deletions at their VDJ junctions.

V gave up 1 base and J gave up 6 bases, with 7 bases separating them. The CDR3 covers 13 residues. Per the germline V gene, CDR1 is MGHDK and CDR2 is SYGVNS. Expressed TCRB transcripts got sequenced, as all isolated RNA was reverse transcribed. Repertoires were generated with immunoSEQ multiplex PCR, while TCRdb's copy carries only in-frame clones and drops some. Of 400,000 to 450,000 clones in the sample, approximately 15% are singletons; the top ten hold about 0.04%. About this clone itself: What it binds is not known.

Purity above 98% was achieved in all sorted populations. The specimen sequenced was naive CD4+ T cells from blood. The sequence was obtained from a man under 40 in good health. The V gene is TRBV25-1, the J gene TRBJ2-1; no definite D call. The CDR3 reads CASSEFTGNEQFF. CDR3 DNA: TGTGCCAGCAGTGAATTTACCGGCAATGAGCAGTTCTTC.